What follows describes a single T cell receptor (beta chain). Trimming at V came to 2 bases and at J to 2 bases, leaving 10 bases not matched to a gene. The V gene's germline CDR1 is SGHTA and CDR2 FQGTGA. CDR3 length: 17 amino acids. The data were taken from a study of blood T cell repertoires in COVID-19. Only in-frame clones appear in the TCRdb table, and some are missing; sequencing was by immunoSEQ multiplex PCR. The table includes approximately 200,000 clones, 75% to 90% detected once. Participant-given clinical history determined each cohort assignment. The origin of this receptor is a woman younger than 45 who had recovered from COVID-19. Material for sequencing was PBMCs or T cells enriched from blood (not recorded which). The J gene is TRBJ2-5, the V gene TRBV7-3; TRBD2 matches at 8 bases. Here the CDR3 reads CASSLGLAGFGQETQYF. The CDR3 DNA is TGTGCCAGCAGCTTAGGTCTAGCGGGCTTCGGGCAAGAGACCCAGTACTTC.